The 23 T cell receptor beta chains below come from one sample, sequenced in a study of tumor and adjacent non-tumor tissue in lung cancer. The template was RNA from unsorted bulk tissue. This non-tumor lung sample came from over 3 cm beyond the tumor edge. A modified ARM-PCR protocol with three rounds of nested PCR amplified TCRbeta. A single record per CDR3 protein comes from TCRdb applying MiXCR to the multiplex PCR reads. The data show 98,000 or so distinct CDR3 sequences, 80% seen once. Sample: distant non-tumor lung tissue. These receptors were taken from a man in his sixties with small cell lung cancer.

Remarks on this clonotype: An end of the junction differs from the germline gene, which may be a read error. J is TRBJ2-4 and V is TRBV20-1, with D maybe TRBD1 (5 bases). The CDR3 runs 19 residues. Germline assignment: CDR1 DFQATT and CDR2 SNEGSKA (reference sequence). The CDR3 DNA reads TGCAGTGTTAGAGCCGTCGACCGGGCCCTACAGGTGGCCAAAAACATTCAGTACTTC. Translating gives CSVRAVDRALQVAKNIQYF.

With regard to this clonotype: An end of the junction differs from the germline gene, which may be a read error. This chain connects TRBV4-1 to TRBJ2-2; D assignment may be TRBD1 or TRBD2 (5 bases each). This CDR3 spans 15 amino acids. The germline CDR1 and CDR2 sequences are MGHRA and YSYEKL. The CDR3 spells CASRSRGAYTGDLFF. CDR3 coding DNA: TGCGCCAGCAGGAGCAGAGGGGCCTATACCGGGGACCTGTTTTTT.

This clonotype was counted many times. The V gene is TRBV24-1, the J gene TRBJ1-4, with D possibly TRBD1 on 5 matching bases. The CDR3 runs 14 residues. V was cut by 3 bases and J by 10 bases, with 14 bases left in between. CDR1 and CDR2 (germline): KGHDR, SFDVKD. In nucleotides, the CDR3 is TGTGCCACCAGTGATCGGGACTACGAGGGAAAACTGTTTTTT. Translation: CATSDRDYEGKLFF.

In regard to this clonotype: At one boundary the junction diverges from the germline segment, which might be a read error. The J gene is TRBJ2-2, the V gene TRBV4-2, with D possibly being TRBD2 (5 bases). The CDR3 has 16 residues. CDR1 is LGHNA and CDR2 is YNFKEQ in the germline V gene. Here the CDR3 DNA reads TGTGACAGCAACCAAGATCTGAGTGCCAACACCGGGGAACTGTTTTTT. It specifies CDSNQDLSANTGELFF.

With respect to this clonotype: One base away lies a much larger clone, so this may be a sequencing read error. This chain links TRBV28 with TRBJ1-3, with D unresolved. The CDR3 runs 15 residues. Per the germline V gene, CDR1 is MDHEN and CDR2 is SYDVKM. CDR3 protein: CASSLSSDSGNTVYF. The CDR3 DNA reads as TGTGCCAGCAGTTTAAGCTCCGACTCTGGAAACACCGTATATTTT.

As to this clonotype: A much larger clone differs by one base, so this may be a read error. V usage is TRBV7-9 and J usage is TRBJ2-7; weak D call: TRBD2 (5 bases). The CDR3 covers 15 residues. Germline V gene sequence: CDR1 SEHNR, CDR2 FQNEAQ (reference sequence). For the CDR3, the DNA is TGTGACAGCAGCTTAGGCCCAGGACTTGGCTACGAGCAGTACTTC. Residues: CDSSLGPGLGYEQYF.

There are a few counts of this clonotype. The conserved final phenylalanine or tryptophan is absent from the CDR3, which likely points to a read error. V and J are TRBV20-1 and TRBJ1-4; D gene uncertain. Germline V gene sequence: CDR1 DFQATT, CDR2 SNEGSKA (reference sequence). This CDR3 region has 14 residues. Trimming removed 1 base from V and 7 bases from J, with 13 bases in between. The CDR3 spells CSARVETWAEKLFL. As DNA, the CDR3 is TGCAGTGCTAGAGTCGAGACCTGGGCTGAAAAACTGTTTCTT.

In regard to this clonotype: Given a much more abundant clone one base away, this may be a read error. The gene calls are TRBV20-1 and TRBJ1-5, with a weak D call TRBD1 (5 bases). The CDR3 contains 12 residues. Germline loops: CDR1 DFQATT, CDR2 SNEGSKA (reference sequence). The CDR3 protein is CNAGGSNQPQHF. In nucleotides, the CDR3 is TGCAATGCCGGGGGATCCAATCAGCCCCAGCATTTT.

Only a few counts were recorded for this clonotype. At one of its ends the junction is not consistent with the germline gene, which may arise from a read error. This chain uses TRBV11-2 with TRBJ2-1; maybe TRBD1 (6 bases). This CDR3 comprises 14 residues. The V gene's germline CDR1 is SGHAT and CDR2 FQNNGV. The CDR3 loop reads CASSLETGLVEQFF. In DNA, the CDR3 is TGTGCTAGCAGCTTAGAGACAGGATTGGTCGAGCAGTTCTTC.

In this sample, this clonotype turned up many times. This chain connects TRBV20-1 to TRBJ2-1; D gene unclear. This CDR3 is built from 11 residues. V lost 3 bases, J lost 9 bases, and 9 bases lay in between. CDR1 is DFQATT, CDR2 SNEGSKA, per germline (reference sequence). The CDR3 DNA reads TGCAGTGCTAGGGGTGAAGGTGAGCAGTTCTTC. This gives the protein CSARGEGEQFF.

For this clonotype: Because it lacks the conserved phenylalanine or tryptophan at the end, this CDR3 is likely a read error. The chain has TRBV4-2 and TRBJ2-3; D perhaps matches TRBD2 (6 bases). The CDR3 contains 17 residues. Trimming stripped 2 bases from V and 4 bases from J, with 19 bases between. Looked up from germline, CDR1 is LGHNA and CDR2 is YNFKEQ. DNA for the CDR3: TGTGCCAGCAGCCAACATCTAGCGAGAGGCCTGGCAGATACGCAGTATCTT. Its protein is CASSQHLARGLADTQYL.

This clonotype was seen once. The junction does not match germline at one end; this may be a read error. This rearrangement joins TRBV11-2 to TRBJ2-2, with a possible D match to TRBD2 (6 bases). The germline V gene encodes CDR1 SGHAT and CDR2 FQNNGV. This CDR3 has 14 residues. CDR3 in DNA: TGTGCCAGCAGCTTAGAGGCCATCTGGGGGGAGATGTTTTTT. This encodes CASSLEAIWGEMFF.

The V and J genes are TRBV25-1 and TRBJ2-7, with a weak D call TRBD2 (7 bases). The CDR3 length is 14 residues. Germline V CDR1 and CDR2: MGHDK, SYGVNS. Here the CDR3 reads CAGSVVGGPNEQYV. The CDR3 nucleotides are TGTGCCGGCAGTGTAGTGGGGGGGCCGAACGAGCAGTACGTA.

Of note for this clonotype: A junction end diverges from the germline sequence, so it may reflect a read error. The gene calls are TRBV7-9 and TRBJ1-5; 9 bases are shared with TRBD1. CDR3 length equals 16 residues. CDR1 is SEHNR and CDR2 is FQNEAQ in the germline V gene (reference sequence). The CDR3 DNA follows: TGTACCAGCAGCTTAGAGACAGGGGGTGGCAAACAGCCCCAGCATTTT. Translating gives CTSSLETGGGKQPQHF.

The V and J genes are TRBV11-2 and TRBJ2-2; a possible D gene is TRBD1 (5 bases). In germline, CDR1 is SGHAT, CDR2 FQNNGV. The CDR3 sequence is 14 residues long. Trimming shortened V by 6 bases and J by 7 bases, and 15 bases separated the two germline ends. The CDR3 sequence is CASSTYRWVGELFF. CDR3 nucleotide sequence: TGTGCCAGCAGTACCTACAGGTGGGTCGGGGAGCTGTTTTTT.

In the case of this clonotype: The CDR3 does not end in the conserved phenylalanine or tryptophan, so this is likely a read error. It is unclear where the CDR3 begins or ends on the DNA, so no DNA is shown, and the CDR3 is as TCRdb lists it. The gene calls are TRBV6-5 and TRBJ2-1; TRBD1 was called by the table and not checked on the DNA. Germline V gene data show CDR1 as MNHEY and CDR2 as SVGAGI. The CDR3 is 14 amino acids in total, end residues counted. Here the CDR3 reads CASRRGGTDNEQFL.

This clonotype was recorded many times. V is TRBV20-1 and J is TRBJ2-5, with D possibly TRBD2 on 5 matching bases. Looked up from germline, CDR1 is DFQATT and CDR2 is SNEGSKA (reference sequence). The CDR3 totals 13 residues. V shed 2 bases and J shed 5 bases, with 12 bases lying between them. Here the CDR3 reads CSARKLEHETQYF. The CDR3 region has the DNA TGCAGTGCTAGAAAACTAGAGCACGAGACCCAGTACTTC.

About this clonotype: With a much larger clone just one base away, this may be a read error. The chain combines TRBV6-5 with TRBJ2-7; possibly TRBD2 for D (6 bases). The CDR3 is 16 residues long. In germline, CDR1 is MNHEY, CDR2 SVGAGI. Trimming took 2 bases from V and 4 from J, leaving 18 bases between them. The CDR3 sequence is CASSYISGAVKYEQYF. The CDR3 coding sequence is TGTGCCAGCAGTTACATTAGCGGAGCAGTAAAGTACGAGCAGTACTTC.

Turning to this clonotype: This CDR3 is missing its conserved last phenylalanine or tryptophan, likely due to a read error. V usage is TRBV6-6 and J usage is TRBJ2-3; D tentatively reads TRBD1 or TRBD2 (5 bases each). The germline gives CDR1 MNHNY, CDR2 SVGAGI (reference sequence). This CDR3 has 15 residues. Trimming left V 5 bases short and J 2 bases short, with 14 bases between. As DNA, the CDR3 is TGTGCCAGCAGTCGGGGCCGGCCCTTCACAGATACGCAGTATCCT. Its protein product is CASSRGRPFTDTQYP.

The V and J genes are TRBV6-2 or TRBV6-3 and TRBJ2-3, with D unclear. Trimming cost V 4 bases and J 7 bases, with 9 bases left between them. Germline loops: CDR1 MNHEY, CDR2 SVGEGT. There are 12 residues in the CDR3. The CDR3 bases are TGTGCCAGCAGTTTATGGATGAATACGCAGTATTTT. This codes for CASSLWMNTQYF.

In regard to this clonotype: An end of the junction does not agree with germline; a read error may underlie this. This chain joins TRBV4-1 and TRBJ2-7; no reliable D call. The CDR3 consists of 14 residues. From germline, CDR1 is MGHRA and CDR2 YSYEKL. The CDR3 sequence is CTSCLAESSYEQYF. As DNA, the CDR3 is TGCACCAGCTGTCTGGCGGAGAGCTCCTACGAGCAGTACTTC.

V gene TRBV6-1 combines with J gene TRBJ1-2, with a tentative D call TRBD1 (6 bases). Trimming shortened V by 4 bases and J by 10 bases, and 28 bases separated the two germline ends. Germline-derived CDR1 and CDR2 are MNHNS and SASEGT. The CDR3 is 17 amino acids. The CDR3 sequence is CASSGYTLTGVLYTYTF. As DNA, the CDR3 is TGTGCCAGCAGTGGGTATACCTTGACAGGAGTACTCTATACCTACACCTTC.

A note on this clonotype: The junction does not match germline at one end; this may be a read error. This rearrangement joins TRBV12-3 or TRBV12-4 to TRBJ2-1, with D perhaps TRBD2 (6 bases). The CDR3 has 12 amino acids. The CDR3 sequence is CVRMRGYNELFF. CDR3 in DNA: TGTGTCAGAATGCGGGGCTACAATGAGCTGTTCTTC.